Following are 30 T cell receptor beta chains from one sample sequenced in a study of human T cells and chemical hapten exposure. One entry per CDR3 protein, called by TCRdb with MiXCR from the RACE reads. The table lists under 200,000 distinct CDR3 sequences, around a quarter of them singletons. Time point: patch test 3, about 24 weeks after DPC sensitization. Treatment: therapeutic diphenylcyclopropenone sensitization with weekly scalp DPC. The sample in question was whole blood, obtained in connection with sensitization to the hapten diphenylcyclopropenone (DPC). These receptors originate from a woman younger than 35 with alopecia areata. Some clones in this sample may be carry-over from other donors' samples.

This chain links TRBV4-1 with TRBJ1-2; no clear D. Trimming removed 0 bases at V and 5 bases at J, with 16 bases between. The length of the CDR3 is 16 residues. The germline V gene has CDR1 MGHRA and CDR2 YSYEKL. The chain's CDR3 is CASSQDDVQTIYGYTF. The DNA for the CDR3 is TGCGCCAGCAGCCAAGATGACGTCCAGACTATATATGGCTACACCTTC.

This chain links TRBV30 with TRBJ2-6; no clear D. The CDR3 loop spans 13 amino acids. Germline assignment: CDR1 GTSNPN and CDR2 SVGIG (reference sequence). V was pared by 1 base and J by 1 base, with 2 bases between. The CDR3 spells CAWSASGANVLTF. The CDR3 nucleotides read TGTGCCTGGAGTGCGTCTGGGGCCAACGTCCTGACTTTC.

This clonotype was observed a handful of times. V is TRBV20-1 and J is TRBJ1-5; 7 bases map to TRBD1. Trimming removed 5 bases from V and 3 bases from J; junction bases left unmatched: 10. The length of the CDR3 is 15 residues. Germline V gene lookup returns CDR1 DFQATT and CDR2 SNEGSKA (reference sequence). CDR3 nucleotides: TGCAGTGCTCCCGAGACACAGGGGTTCAATCAGCCCCAGCATTTT. It specifies CSAPETQGFNQPQHF.

This clonotype appeared a few times. This chain connects TRBV21-1 to TRBJ2-5; TRBD2 is taken as the D call from the table, unchecked against the DNA. TRBV21-1 is noted as a pseudogene. This CDR3 comprises 14 residues. CDR3 nucleotides: TGTGCCAGCAGCCGTGGCGGGAGCCAAGAGACCCAGTACTTC. Its translation: CASSRGGSQETQYF.

This clonotype was observed a handful of times. The rearrangement links TRBV20-1 to TRBJ2-1, with TRBD2 as a possible D gene (5 bases). CDR1 and CDR2 from the germline V gene are DFQATT and SNEGSKA (reference sequence). Trimming removed 0 bases from V and 2 bases from J, with 14 bases in between. The CDR3 spans 16 residues. The CDR3 nucleotides are TGCAGTGCTAGAGACTTCGCGGGCGCCCCCTACAATGAGCAGTTCTTC. This encodes CSARDFAGAPYNEQFF.

The rearrangement links TRBV21-1 to TRBJ2-7; whether TRBD1, the table's D call, matches the DNA was not checked. TRBV21-1 is termed a pseudogene. This CDR3 has 17 amino acids. The CDR3 region is CAISKGVPGQGSYEQYF. In DNA, the CDR3 is TGTGCCATCAGCAAAGGGGTTCCGGGACAGGGATCCTACGAGCAGTACTTC.

This chain uses TRBV6-2 or TRBV6-3 with TRBJ1-6; D gene uncertain. The CDR3 runs 11 residues. Looked up from germline, CDR1 is MNHEY and CDR2 is SVGEGT. The ends were cut back, 7 bases at V and 9 bases at J, with 7 bases in the middle. The CDR3 is CASTSLSPLHF. The CDR3 DNA follows: TGTGCCAGCACCTCGCTTTCACCCCTCCACTTT.

This clonotype appeared a few times. The V and J genes are TRBV6-2 or TRBV6-3 and TRBJ2-1; no definite D call. Trimming shortened V by 6 bases and J by 2 bases, and 8 bases separated the two germline ends. Germline values: CDR1 MNHEY, CDR2 SVGEGT. The CDR3 has 13 residues. CDR3 sequence (DNA): TGTGCCAGCAGCCCCGGGCCCTACAATGAGCAGTTCTTC. Residues: CASSPGPYNEQFF.

This chain joins TRBV20-1 and TRBJ2-3; D remains unclear. The CDR3 covers 11 residues. V was pared by 6 bases and J by 5 bases, with 9 bases between. Germline assignment: CDR1 DFQATT and CDR2 SNEGSKA (reference sequence). In DNA form, the CDR3 reads TGCAGTGCCGTGGCGGAAGATACGCAGTATTTT. Its translation is CSAVAEDTQYF.

The table lists this clonotype with a few counts. This rearrangement joins TRBV7-7 to TRBJ2-2; D uncertain. In germline, CDR1 is SSHAT, CDR2 FNYEAQ (reference sequence). V gave up 5 bases and J gave up 7 bases, with 11 bases separating them. The CDR3 length is 13 residues. The CDR3, as DNA: TGTGCCAGCAGCCTTACCCTCGTCGGGGAGCTGTTTTTT. Residues: CASSLTLVGELFF. Full variable domain (outside the CDR3, taken from reference TRBV7-7 and TRBJ2-2): GAGVSQSPRYKVTKRGQDVTLRCDPISSHATLYWYQQALGQGPEFLTYFNYEAQPDKSGLPSDRFSAERPEGSISTLTIQRTEQRDSAMYRCASSLTLVGELFFGEGSRLTVL.

This clonotype appeared many times. The chain employs TRBV27 and TRBJ2-1, with TRBD1 as a possible D gene (5 bases). The CDR3 has 12 residues. The germline V and J ends were trimmed by 4 bases and 7 bases, with 8 bases remaining between them. Germline assignment: CDR1 MNHEY and CDR2 SMNVEV (reference sequence). The CDR3 DNA sequence: TGTGCCAGCAGTTCAGGGAATAATGAGCAGTTCTTC. As protein: CASSSGNNEQFF.

In its sample, this clonotype was seen once. J is TRBJ2-2 and V is TRBV12-3 or TRBV12-4; perhaps TRBD2 as D (7 bases). With 3 bases removed from V and 7 bases from J, the gap between germline ends came to 15 bases. The CDR3 spans 15 residues. CDR3 bases: TGTGCCAGCAGTTTTCGGGGGGCTGTCATCGGGGAGCTGTTTTTT. Its translation is CASSFRGAVIGELFF.

This clonotype was detected ten times or more. The chain's CDR3 is CASSAGYNEQFF. CDR3 nucleotides: TGTGCCAGTTCGGCAGGGTACAATGAGCAGTTCTTC. V gene TRBV2 combines with J gene TRBJ2-1; D perhaps matches TRBD1 (5 bases). The germline gives CDR1 SNHLY, CDR2 FYNNEI. The CDR3 covers 12 residues. The V end lost 9 bases, the J end lost 4 bases, and 10 bases lay between the germline ends.

This chain connects TRBV30 to TRBJ2-3; D remains ambiguous. V was cut by 4 bases and J by 6 bases, with 8 bases left in between. Germline V gene lookup returns CDR1 GTSNPN and CDR2 SVGIG (reference sequence). The CDR3 totals 11 residues. CDR3 sequence (DNA): TGTGCCTGGACGCCCAGGGATACGCAGTATTTT. This encodes CAWTPRDTQYF.

This clonotype was counted a few times. The chain combines TRBV15 with TRBJ1-4; possibly TRBD1 for D (5 bases). The CDR3 has 13 residues. Germline CDR1 and CDR2: LNHNV and YYDKDF (reference sequence). V shed 9 bases and J shed 0 bases, with 8 bases lying between them. DNA for the CDR3: TGTGCCACAGACAGCGCAACTAATGAAAAACTGTTTTTT. Amino acids: CATDSATNEKLFF.

V and J are TRBV9 and TRBJ2-3; possibly TRBD1 for D (6 bases). The CDR3 contains 13 residues. V lost 7 bases, J lost 4 bases, and 13 bases lay in between. CDR1 and CDR2 (germline): SGDLS, YYNGEE. The CDR3 sequence: CASQRGGSDTQYF. The CDR3 DNA is TGTGCCAGCCAAAGAGGGGGTTCAGATACGCAGTATTTT.

The chain combines TRBV10-3 with TRBJ1-1; TRBD1 might be the D (5 bases). Trimming cost V 3 bases and J 7 bases, with 6 bases left between them. The V gene's germline CDR1 is ENHRY and CDR2 SYGVKD. The length of the CDR3 is 11 residues. The CDR3 coding sequence is TGTGCCATCAGTGACGGGGGTGAAGCTTTCTTT. It is translated as CAISDGGEAFF.

V and J are TRBV9 and TRBJ2-1; D is ambiguous. Germline V gene lookup returns CDR1 SGDLS and CDR2 YYNGEE. V was trimmed by 1 base and J by 5 bases, leaving 10 bases between them. This CDR3 region has 14 residues. CDR3 coding DNA: TGTGCCAGCAGCGTAAATGGGGTTAACAATGAGCAGTTCTTC. Its translation: CASSVNGVNNEQFF.

The chain employs TRBV2 and TRBJ2-7, with D unclear. CDR3 length equals 12 residues. V was shortened by 3 bases and J by 6 bases, with 9 bases between the two germline ends. The germline CDR1 and CDR2 sequences are SNHLY and FYNNEI. CDR3 amino acids: CASSEGFREQYF. The CDR3 DNA reads as TGTGCCAGCAGTGAGGGGTTCCGCGAGCAGTACTTC.

This sequence joins TRBV11-1 and TRBJ1-1, with 9 positions matching TRBD1. Losses at the gene ends were 4 bases for V and 7 bases for J; bases not matched to a gene: 10. The length of the CDR3 is 15 residues. Germline values: CDR1 SGHAT, CDR2 FQDESV (reference sequence). The chain's CDR3 is CASSSDTGGIDEAFF. The CDR3 DNA reads TGTGCCAGCAGCTCAGATACAGGGGGCATTGATGAAGCTTTCTTT.

This clonotype was detected only a few times. V gene TRBV20-1 combines with J gene TRBJ2-1; perhaps TRBD2 as D (5 bases). This CDR3 is 12 amino acids long. V was cut by 0 bases and J by 8 bases, with 8 bases left in between. Germline V CDR1 and CDR2: DFQATT, SNEGSKA (reference sequence). This CDR3 is CSARDEGDEQFF. The CDR3 coding sequence is TGCAGTGCTAGAGATGAGGGAGATGAGCAGTTCTTC.

This clonotype was seen more than once but under ten times. This chain links TRBV14 with TRBJ2-7, with D hard to call. V was clipped by 2 bases and J by 7 bases, with 6 bases between them. CDR1 SGHDN and CDR2 FVKESK come from the germline V gene. CDR3 length: 11 amino acids. CDR3 region: CASSQYWEQYF. CDR3 bases: TGTGCCAGCAGCCAATATTGGGAGCAGTACTTC.

This clonotype occurred a few times. In nucleotides, the CDR3 is TGTGCCAGCAGCCGGCCCGTCTGGATGAACACTGAAGCTTTCTTT. Its protein product is CASSRPVWMNTEAFF. V is TRBV5-8 and J is TRBJ1-1, with no clear D. Trimming cost V 4 bases and J 0 bases, with 13 bases left between them. The germline V gene has CDR1 SGHTS and CDR2 YDEGEE. This CDR3 contains 15 residues.

There are a few counts of this clonotype. This sequence joins TRBV4-1 and TRBJ1-1; TRBD1 aligns across 7 bases. The trim removed 5 bases at V and 4 bases at J, leaving 10 bases unmatched. Germline CDR1 reads MGHRA; CDR2 reads YSYEKL. The CDR3 has 15 amino acids. For the CDR3, the DNA is TGCGCCAGCAGCTACCCCGACAGGGCGGCCACTGAAGCTTTCTTT. It yields the protein CASSYPDRAATEAFF.

The V call is TRBV7-2, the J call TRBJ2-5; D uncertain. Germline V CDR1 and CDR2: SGHTA, FQGNSA. The CDR3 is 11 amino acids. V lost 4 bases and J 5 bases, leaving 5 bases between the germline ends. In nucleotides, the CDR3 is TGTGCCAGCAGCTACTTCGAGACCCAGTACTTC. It codes for CASSYFETQYF. Full variable domain (remainder filled in from reference TRBV7-2 and TRBJ2-5): GAGVSQSPSNKVTEKGKDVELRCDPISGHTALYWYRQSLGQGLEFLIYFQGNSAPDKSGLPSDRFSAERTGGSVSTLTIQRTQQEDSAVYLCASSYFETQYFGPGTRLLVL.

This clonotype was counted ten times or more. The rearrangement links TRBV12-3 or TRBV12-4 to TRBJ2-2; the match to TRBD2 covers 8 bases. This CDR3 spans 16 amino acids. With V trimmed by 4 bases and J by 6 bases, 10 bases remained unmatched. The chain's CDR3 is CASSSYGTRGSGELFF. In nucleotides, the CDR3 is TGTGCCAGCAGTTCCTACGGGACTAGGGGCTCCGGGGAGCTGTTTTTT.

The V gene is TRBV25-1, the J gene TRBJ1-5; D unclear. The CDR3 consists of 14 residues. Germline assignment: CDR1 MGHDK and CDR2 SYGVNS. V was pared by 2 bases and J by 6 bases, with 11 bases between. The CDR3 DNA sequence: TGTGCCAGCAGTGAAGGCGCCGGGTCTCAGCCCCAGCATTTT. Translated: CASSEGAGSQPQHF.

This chain connects TRBV25-1 to TRBJ2-3, with 14 bases lining up with TRBD2. The CDR3 has 17 residues. J gave up 1 base and V 7 bases, and 7 bases lay outside the gene matches. Germline V gives CDR1 MGHDK, CDR2 SYGVNS. The CDR3: CASTGLAGAFGTDTQYF. CDR3 nucleotides: TGTGCCAGCACGGGACTAGCGGGGGCGTTCGGCACAGATACGCAGTATTTT.

The V call is TRBV20-1, the J call TRBJ1-1; no clear D gene. The CDR3 contains 9 residues. Germline V gene lookup returns CDR1 DFQATT and CDR2 SNEGSKA (reference sequence). V dropped 5 bases and J dropped 7 bases, with 5 bases sitting between them. The CDR3 DNA reads as TGCAGTGCTCCTCATGAAGCTTTCTTT. Its protein is CSAPHEAFF.

This clonotype occurred once. V gene TRBV6-2 or TRBV6-3 combines with J gene TRBJ1-1; D unclear. The V end was cut by 6 bases, the J end by 2 bases, with 13 bases between. The CDR3 loop spans 14 amino acids. Germline values: CDR1 MNHEY, CDR2 SVGEGT. The CDR3 loop is CASRDGFINTEAFF. The DNA for the CDR3 is TGTGCCAGCAGGGATGGATTTATTAACACTGAAGCTTTCTTT.